Below are 10 T cell receptor beta chains sequenced from a single sample in a study of T cell repertoires in cytomegalovirus infection (dated by TCRdb to 2018 to 2020). Sequencing instrument: Illumina HiSeq 1500. TCRdb trimmed the raw reads at Q25, called clones with MiXCR and kept productive beta chains. A single entry per CDR3 protein holds the most common genes and DNA from its merged rows. This sample holds approximately 500,000 distinct CDR3 sequences; more than 15% were observed only once. In total, the top ten clones hold 20% to 30% of the sample. The sequenced sample was CD8+ T cells from PBMCs. The receptor set was obtained from a human donor in good health (CMV status not recorded). Some clones in this sample may be carry-over from other donors' samples.

This clonotype was seen many times. The chain has TRBV12-3 or TRBV12-4 and TRBJ2-7; TRBD1 aligns across 8 bases. This CDR3 is 15 amino acids long. V was pared by 6 bases and J by 5 bases, with 12 bases of the junction left unmatched. Here the CDR3 DNA reads TGTGCCAGCAGCCGCCCCGACAGGGGTGGGGACGAGCAGTACTTC. Its protein product is CASSRPDRGGDEQYF.

This clonotype was seen a few times. J is TRBJ2-5 and V is TRBV24-1; D unclear. The CDR3 sequence is 12 residues long. V was cut by 1 base and J by 5 bases, with 4 bases left in between. CDR1 is KGHDR and CDR2 is SFDVKD in the germline V gene. CDR3 sequence: CATSDFEETQYF. CDR3 nucleotides: TGTGCCACCAGTGATTTTGAGGAGACCCAGTACTTC.

V and J are TRBV15 and TRBJ1-2, with 11 positions matching TRBD1. The CDR3 loop spans 16 amino acids. Germline assignment: CDR1 LNHNV and CDR2 YYDKDF (reference sequence). Trimming removed 4 bases from V and 8 bases from J; junction bases left unmatched: 12. The CDR3 loop reads CATSTPDRGRFDGYTF. CDR3 in DNA: TGTGCCACCAGCACCCCGGACAGGGGGCGATTTGACGGCTACACCTTC.

At least ten counts were recorded for this clonotype. The chain uses TRBV7-2 and TRBJ2-1; 14 bases are a match to TRBD2. J gave up 7 bases and V 6 bases, and 5 bases lay outside the gene matches. The CDR3 is 15 residues long. Per germline, CDR1 SGHTA and CDR2 FQGNSA. The CDR3 DNA is TGTGCCAGCAGGCCGGGACTAGCGGGAGAGAATGAGCAGTTCTTC. Translation gives CASRPGLAGENEQFF.

The CDR3 spells CASSPFGTDSYEQYF. CDR3 nucleotide sequence: TGTGCCAGCAGCCCCTTCGGGACAGACTCCTACGAGCAGTACTTC. J is TRBJ2-7 and V is TRBV27; 7 bases align to TRBD1. Germline CDR1 and CDR2: MNHEY and SMNVEV (reference sequence). Trimming cost V 6 bases and J 0 bases; bases outside gene matches: 8. This CDR3 has 15 residues.

The chain is built from TRBV7-9 and TRBJ2-3, with D perhaps TRBD2 (5 bases). This CDR3 region has 16 residues. Per the germline V gene, CDR1 is SEHNR and CDR2 is FQNEAQ (reference sequence). Trimming stripped 4 bases from V and 1 base from J, with 15 bases between. In DNA form, the CDR3 reads TGTGCCAGCAGCTCCCCTAGCATATACCGCACAGATACGCAGTATTTT. Its protein is CASSSPSIYRTDTQYF.

The sample holds many counts of this clonotype. This chain uses TRBV7-6 with TRBJ2-7; 7 bases line up with TRBD1. The germline V gene encodes CDR1 SGHVS and CDR2 FNYEAQ. Germline trimming cut 4 bases from V and 5 bases from J; bases unmatched to any gene: 8. This CDR3 contains 14 residues. As DNA, the CDR3 is TGTGCCAGCAGCTCCGGGACAGAGGTTAACGAGCAGTACTTC. Its translation is CASSSGTEVNEQYF.

V usage is TRBV20-1 and J usage is TRBJ2-7; the D call may be TRBD1 or TRBD2 (5 bases each). This CDR3 comprises 14 residues. Germline V lookup: CDR1 DFQATT, CDR2 SNEGSKA (reference sequence). V dropped 3 bases and J dropped 4 bases, with 16 bases sitting between them. The CDR3 DNA is TGCAGTGCTAGCTCAGGGCGGAGGAGATACGAGCAGTACTTC. As protein: CSASSGRRRYEQYF.

The V gene is TRBV19, the J gene TRBJ1-1; D unresolved. Looked up from germline, CDR1 is LNHDA and CDR2 is SQIVND (reference sequence). The CDR3 contains 13 residues. The V gene lost 3 bases and the J gene lost 3 bases, with 8 bases spanning the gap. The CDR3 region has the DNA TGTGCCAGTAGTATGGGGATTCACACTGAAGCTTTCTTT. It is translated as CASSMGIHTEAFF.

Points on this clonotype: No conserved phenylalanine or tryptophan ends this CDR3, so it is likely a read error. V and J are TRBV7-8 and TRBJ2-5, with 8 bases identical to TRBD2. Per the germline V gene, CDR1 is SGHVS and CDR2 is FQNEAQ. The CDR3 is 15 amino acids. CDR3 DNA sequence: TGTGCCAGCAGCTTAGCGCTTGGGACTAGAGAGACGCAGTACTTA. Its protein is CASSLALGTRETQYL.